This paragraph reports one T cell receptor beta chain. The CDR3 has 15 amino acids. V was clipped by 1 base and J by 8 bases, with 16 bases between them. Germline loops: CDR1 KGHDR, CDR2 SFDVKD. This record comes from a study of blood T cell repertoires in COVID-19. Study in general: Researchers got acute and convalescent COVID-19 samples from the United States, Italy and Spain.

Enrollment of patients from Seattle took place during active infection, with longitudinal follow-up. Authors' methods: Quantification of nucleated cells was approximated via reference gene primer amplification. The method was immunoSEQ multiplex PCR; TCRdb's version includes in-frame clones alone and lacks a portion of them. V, J and clone size derive from that table, while D and trimming were established from the DNA sequence. The table has some 290,000 clones, more than 70% seen once. This chain joins TRBV24-1 and TRBJ1-2, with D possibly TRBD1 on 6 matching bases. The clonotype was recovered from a woman in her thirties with COVID-19, enrolled during active disease. The sequenced sample was peripheral blood. CDR3 sequence reads: CATSDFGRGTAGYTF. CDR3 sequence (DNA): TGTGCCACCAGTGATTTCGGCAGGGGTACGGCGGGCTACACCTTC.